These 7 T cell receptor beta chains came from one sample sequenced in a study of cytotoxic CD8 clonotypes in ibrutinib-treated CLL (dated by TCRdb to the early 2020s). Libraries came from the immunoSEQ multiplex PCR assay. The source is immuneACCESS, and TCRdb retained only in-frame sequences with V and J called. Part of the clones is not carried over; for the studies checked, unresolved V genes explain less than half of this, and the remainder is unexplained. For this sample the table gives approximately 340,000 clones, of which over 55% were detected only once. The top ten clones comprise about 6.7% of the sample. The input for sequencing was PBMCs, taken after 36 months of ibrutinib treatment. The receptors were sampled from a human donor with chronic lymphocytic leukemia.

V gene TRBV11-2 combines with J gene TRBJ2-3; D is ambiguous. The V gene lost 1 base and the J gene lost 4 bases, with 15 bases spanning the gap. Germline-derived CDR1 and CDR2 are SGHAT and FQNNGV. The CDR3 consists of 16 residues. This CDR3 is CASSLGSTWGSDTQYF. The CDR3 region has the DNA TGTGCCAGCAGCTTAGGCTCGACCTGGGGTTCAGATACGCAGTATTTT.

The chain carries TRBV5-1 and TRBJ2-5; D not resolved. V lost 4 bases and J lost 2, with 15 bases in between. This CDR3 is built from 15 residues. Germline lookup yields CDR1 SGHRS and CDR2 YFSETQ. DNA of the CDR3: TGCGCCAGCAGCCAAACCCCAGGTACTCAAGAGACCCAGTACTTC. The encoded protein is CASSQTPGTQETQYF.

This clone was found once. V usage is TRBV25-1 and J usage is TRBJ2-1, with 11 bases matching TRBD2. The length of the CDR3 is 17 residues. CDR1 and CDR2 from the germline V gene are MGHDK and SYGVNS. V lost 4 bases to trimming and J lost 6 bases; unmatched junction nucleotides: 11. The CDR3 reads CASSARRLAGTSNEQFF. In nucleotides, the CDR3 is TGTGCCAGCAGTGCTAGAAGACTAGCGGGAACGAGCAATGAGCAGTTCTTC.

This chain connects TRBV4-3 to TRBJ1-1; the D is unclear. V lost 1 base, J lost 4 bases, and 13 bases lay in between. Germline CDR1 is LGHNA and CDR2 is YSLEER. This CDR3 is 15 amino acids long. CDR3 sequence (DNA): TGCGCCAGCAGCCAAGGGGCCCAATGGGGCACTGAAGCTTTCTTT. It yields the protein CASSQGAQWGTEAFF.

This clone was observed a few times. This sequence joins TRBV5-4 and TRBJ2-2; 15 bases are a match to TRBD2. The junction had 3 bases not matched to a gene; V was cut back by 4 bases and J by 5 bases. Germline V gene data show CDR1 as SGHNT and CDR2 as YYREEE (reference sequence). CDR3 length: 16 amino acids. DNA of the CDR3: TGTGCCAGCAGCCTGGGACTAGCGGGAGGAACCGGGGAGCTGTTTTTT. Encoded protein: CASSLGLAGGTGELFF.

For the CDR3, the DNA is TGTGCCATCAGTGACCCCGACAGGGGGCGGACAGATACGCAGTATTTT. Protein product: CAISDPDRGRTDTQYF. This rearrangement joins TRBV10-3 to TRBJ2-3, with 10 bases that match TRBD1. CDR1 is ENHRY, CDR2 SYGVKD, per germline. The V gene end was trimmed by 3 bases and the J gene end by 3 bases; junction bases not matched to a gene: 6. This CDR3 is built from 16 residues.

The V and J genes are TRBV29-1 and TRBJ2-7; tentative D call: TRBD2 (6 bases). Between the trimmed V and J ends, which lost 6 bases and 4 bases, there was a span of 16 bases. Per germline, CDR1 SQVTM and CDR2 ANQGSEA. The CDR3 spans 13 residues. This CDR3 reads CSVRRGGGYEQYF. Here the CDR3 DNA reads TGCAGCGTCCGGCGGGGCGGCGGGTACGAGCAGTACTTC.